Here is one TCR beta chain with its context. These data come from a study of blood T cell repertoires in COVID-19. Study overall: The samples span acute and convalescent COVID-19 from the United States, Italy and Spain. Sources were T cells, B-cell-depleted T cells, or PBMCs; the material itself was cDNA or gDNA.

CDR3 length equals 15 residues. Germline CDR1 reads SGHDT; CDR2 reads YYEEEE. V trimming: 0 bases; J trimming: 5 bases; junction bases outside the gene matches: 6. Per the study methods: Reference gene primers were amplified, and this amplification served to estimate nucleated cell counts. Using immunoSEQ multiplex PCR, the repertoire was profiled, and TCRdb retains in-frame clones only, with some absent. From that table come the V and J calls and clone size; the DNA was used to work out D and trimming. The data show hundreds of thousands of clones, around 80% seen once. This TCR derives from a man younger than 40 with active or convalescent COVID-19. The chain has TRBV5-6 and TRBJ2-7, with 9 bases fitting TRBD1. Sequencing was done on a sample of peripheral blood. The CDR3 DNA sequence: TGTGCCAGCAGCTTGGGGACAGGGGTTTCCCACGAGCAGTACTTC. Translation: CASSLGTGVSHEQYF.